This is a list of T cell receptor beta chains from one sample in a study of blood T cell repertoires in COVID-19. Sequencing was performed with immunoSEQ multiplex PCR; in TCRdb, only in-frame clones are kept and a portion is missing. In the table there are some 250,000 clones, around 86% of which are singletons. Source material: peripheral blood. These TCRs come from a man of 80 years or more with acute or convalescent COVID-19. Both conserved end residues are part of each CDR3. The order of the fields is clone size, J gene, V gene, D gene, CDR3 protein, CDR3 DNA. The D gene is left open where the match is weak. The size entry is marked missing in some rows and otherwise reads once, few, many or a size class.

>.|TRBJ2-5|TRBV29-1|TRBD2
CSVRTSGRTQYF
TGCAGCGTCCGGACTAGCGGGAGGACCCAGTACTTC
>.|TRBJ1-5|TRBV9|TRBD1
CASSSGQGLGNQPQHF
TGTGCCAGCAGCAGCGGACAGGGGCTGGGCAATCAGCCCCAGCATTTT
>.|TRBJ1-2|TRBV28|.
CASSILGLDSSYGYTF
TGTGCCAGCAGTATACTGGGCTTGGACAGCTCCTATGGCTACACCTTC
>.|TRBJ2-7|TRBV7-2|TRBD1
CASSSRRGQGAYEQYF
TGTGCCAGCAGCTCGCGGCGAGGACAGGGGGCGTACGAGCAGTACTTC
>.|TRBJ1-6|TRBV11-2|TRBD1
CASSGYRGKNSPLHF
TGTGCCAGCAGCGGCTACAGGGGAAAGAATTCACCCCTCCACTTT
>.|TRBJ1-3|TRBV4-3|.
CASSQGVQGLGNTIYF
TGCGCCAGCAGCCAAGGGGTTCAGGGGCTAGGAAACACCATATATTTT
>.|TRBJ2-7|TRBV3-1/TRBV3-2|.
CASSQVRGEQYF
TGTGCCAGCAGCCAAGTTCGGGGCGAGCAGTACTTC
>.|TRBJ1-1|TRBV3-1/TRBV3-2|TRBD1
CASTPTGKAEAFF
TGTGCCAGCACTCCGACAGGGAAGGCTGAAGCTTTCTTT
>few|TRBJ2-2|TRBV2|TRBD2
CASSGLAASTGELFF
TGTGCCAGCAGTGGACTAGCGGCCAGCACCGGGGAGCTGTTTTTT
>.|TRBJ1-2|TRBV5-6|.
CASSGYGYTF
TGTGCCAGTTCGGGGTATGGCTACACCTTC
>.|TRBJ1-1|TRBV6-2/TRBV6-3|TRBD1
CASSYTTGQGNWGAFF
TGTGCCAGCAGTTACACCACGGGACAGGGAAATTGGGGAGCTTTCTTT
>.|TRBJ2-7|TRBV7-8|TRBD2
CASSRDPIAGEQYF
TGTGCCAGCAGCCGAGACCCTATAGCGGGCGAGCAGTACTTC
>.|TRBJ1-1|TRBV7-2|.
CASSLEGVGAFF
TGTGCCAGCAGCTTAGAAGGGGTCGGAGCTTTCTTT
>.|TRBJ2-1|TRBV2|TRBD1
CASLRTGGTNEQFF
TGTGCCAGCCTCAGGACAGGAGGAACCAATGAGCAGTTCTTC
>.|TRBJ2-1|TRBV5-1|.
CASSLVSEGEQFF
TGCGCCAGCAGCTTGGTTAGCGAAGGTGAGCAGTTCTTC
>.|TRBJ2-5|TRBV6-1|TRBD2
CASSGYRLAGVETQYF
TGTGCCAGCAGTGGATATAGACTAGCGGGGGTAGAGACCCAGTACTTC
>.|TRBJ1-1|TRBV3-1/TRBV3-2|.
CASSQAQVYAEAFF
TGTGCCAGCAGCCAAGCCCAGGTTTATGCTGAAGCTTTCTTT
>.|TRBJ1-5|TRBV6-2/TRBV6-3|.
CASSLVPGDDQPQHF
TGTGCCAGCAGTTTGGTGCCAGGGGACGACCAGCCCCAGCATTTT
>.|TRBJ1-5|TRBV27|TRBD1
CASSPLFRRQGAGSNQPQHF
TGTGCCAGCAGTCCACTCTTCCGGAGACAGGGGGCAGGTAGCAATCAGCCCCAGCATTTT
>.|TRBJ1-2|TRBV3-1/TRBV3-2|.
CASSQGSNYGYTF
TGTGCCAGCAGCCAGGGCAGCAACTATGGCTACACCTTC
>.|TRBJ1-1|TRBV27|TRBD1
CASRVTGGGAFF
TGTGCCAGCAGGGTCACAGGGGGCGGAGCTTTCTTT
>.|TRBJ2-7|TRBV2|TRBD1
CASKPGQGYEQYF
TGTGCCAGCAAACCGGGACAGGGTTACGAGCAGTACTTC
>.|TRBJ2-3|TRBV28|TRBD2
CASSQRGGTDTQYF
TGTGCCAGCAGTCAGCGGGGGGGCACAGATACGCAGTATTTT
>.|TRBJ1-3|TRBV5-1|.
CASSTAGTQGNTIYF
TGCGCCAGCAGTACCGCCGGGACTCAAGGAAACACCATATATTTT
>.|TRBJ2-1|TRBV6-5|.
CASREDLGEYNEQFF
TGTGCCAGCAGAGAGGACTTGGGTGAATACAATGAGCAGTTCTTC
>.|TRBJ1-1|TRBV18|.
CASSPAGNTEAFF
TGTGCCAGCTCACCGGCGGGGAACACTGAAGCTTTCTTT
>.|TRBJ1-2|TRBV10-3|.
CAITGSHGYTF
TGTGCCATCACAGGTTCACATGGCTACACCTTC
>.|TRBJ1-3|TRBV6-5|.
CASTRRGRNTIYF
TGTGCCAGCACCAGACGAGGAAGAAACACCATATATTTT
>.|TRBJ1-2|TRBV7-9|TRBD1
CASSFGTGENYGYTF
TGTGCCAGCAGCTTCGGGACAGGCGAAAACTATGGCTACACCTTC
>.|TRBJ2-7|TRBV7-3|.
CASSLMQGPTYEQYF
TGTGCCAGCAGCTTAATGCAGGGGCCAACCTACGAGCAGTACTTC
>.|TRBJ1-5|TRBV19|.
CASTISRAGNQPQHF
TGTGCCAGTACCATATCCAGGGCTGGCAATCAGCCCCAGCATTTT
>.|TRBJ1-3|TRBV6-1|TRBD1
CASSGGTANLHSGNTIYF
TGTGCCAGCAGTGGGGGGACAGCCAACCTTCACTCTGGAAACACCATATATTTT
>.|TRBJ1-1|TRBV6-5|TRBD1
CASNRGGTEAFF
TGTGCCAGCAACAGGGGAGGAACTGAAGCTTTCTTT
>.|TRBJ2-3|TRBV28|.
CASSPGPQRGGGTQYF
TGTGCCAGCAGCCCGGGCCCCCAGCGGGGAGGGGGTACGCAGTATTTT
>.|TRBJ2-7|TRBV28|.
CASSLYLGLRGRSYEQYF
TGTGCCAGCAGTTTATACTTAGGACTCAGGGGGAGGTCCTACGAGCAGTACTTC
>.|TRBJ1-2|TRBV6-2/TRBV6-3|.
CASSFNPTANYGYTF
TGTGCCAGCAGTTTCAACCCGACTGCTAACTATGGCTACACCTTC
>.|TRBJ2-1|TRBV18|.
CASSPAWGGAGNEQFF
TGTGCCAGCTCACCGGCCTGGGGGGGGGCAGGGAATGAGCAGTTCTTC
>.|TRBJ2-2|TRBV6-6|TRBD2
CASSPPGGGMNTGELFF
TGTGCCAGCAGTCCACCGGGAGGGGGGATGAACACCGGGGAGCTGTTTTTT
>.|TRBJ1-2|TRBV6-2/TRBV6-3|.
CASSYPLGGGYTF
TGTGCCAGCAGTTACCCTCTCGGAGGCGGCTACACCTTC
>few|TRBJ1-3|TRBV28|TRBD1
CASEQGAPGNTIYF
TGTGCCAGCGAACAGGGGGCGCCCGGAAACACCATATATTTT
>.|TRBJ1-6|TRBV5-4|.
CASSLGTRGVDSPLHF
TGTGCCAGCAGCTTAGGGACACGGGGGGTCGATTCACCCCTCCACTTT
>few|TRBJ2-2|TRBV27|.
CASSPNTGELFF
TGTGCCAGCAGTCCTAACACCGGGGAGCTGTTTTTT
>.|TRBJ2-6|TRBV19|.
CASSDSQGTGANVLTF
TGTGCCAGTAGTGACTCACAGGGAACGGGGGCCAACGTCCTGACTTTC
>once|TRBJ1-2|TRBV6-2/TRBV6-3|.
CASSYYTRGNYGYTF
TGTGCCAGCAGTTACTACACCCGAGGGAACTATGGCTACACCTTC
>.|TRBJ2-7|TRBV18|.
CASSPLAGRAFF
TGTGCCAGCTCACCATTGGCGGGACGGGCCTTCTTC
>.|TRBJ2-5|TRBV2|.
CASRGSGVLETQYF
TGTGCCAGCAGGGGGTCAGGGGTTTTGGAGACCCAGTACTTC